These 9 T cell receptor beta chains were sequenced from one sample in a study of OX40 agonist ivuxolimab in advanced cancers. Method: immunoSEQ multiplex PCR; TCRdb's copy keeps in-frame clones and lacks some. In the table there are 70,000 or so clones, around 85% of which are singletons. Here the sequenced sample was CD4+ or CD8+ T cells sorted from blood, taken in a trial of the OX40 agonist ivuxolimab. Source of these receptors: an adult with an advanced solid tumor such as melanoma, head and neck, liver or kidney cancer.

CDR3 nucleotides: TGCGCCAGCGGGAACAGACTAGCGGGTACGGGCCCGTACGAGCAGTACTTC. This sequence encodes CASGNRLAGTGPYEQYF. This chain connects TRBV5-1 to TRBJ2-7; 10 bases align to TRBD2. The V gene end was trimmed by 7 bases and the J gene end by 4 bases; junction bases not matched to a gene: 17. The length of the CDR3 is 17 residues. The germline gives CDR1 SGHRS, CDR2 YFSETQ.

The J gene is TRBJ2-7, the V gene TRBV5-6; D may be TRBD1 (5 bases). Germline V gene sequence: CDR1 SGHDT, CDR2 YYEEEE. With 5 bases removed from V and 2 bases from J, the gap between germline ends came to 14 bases. The CDR3 has 14 residues. The CDR3: CASSRRGSPYEQYV. The CDR3 DNA follows: TGTGCCAGCAGTCGAAGGGGTAGTCCCTACGAGCAGTACGTC.

The rearrangement joins TRBV28 to TRBJ2-7; D may match TRBD1 or TRBD2 (5 bases each). The CDR3 runs 15 residues. The V and J ends lost 6 bases and 5 bases respectively, with 20 bases between them. Germline V gives CDR1 MDHEN, CDR2 SYDVKM. The CDR3: CASRKGRTRGDEQYF. DNA for the CDR3: TGTGCCAGCAGGAAAGGTCGTACTCGGGGCGACGAGCAGTACTTC.

The J gene is TRBJ1-4, the V gene TRBV6-1; maybe TRBD1 (6 bases). V was trimmed by 5 bases and J by 4 bases, leaving 11 bases between them. Looked up from germline, CDR1 is MNHNS and CDR2 is SASEGT. The CDR3 runs to 14 residues. The DNA of the CDR3 is TGTGCCAGCAGTCAGGACAGCATTAATGAAAAACTGTTTTTT. Translating it yields CASSQDSINEKLFF.

This chain uses TRBV7-2 with TRBJ2-5, with a weak D call TRBD1 (6 bases). The J call is in doubt because the DNA end fits TRBJ2-7 better. The CDR3 runs to 17 residues. Per germline, CDR1 SGHTA and CDR2 FQGNSA. The CDR3 is CASSLKARQAYFYEQYF. Written as DNA, the CDR3 is TGTGCCAGCAGCTTAAAGGCTCGACAGGCCTACTTCTACGAGCAGTACTTC.

This sequence joins TRBV10-3 and TRBJ2-7, with TRBD2 as a possible D gene (5 bases). V was shortened by 4 bases and J by 2 bases, with 12 bases between the two germline ends. The germline gives CDR1 ENHRY, CDR2 SYGVKD. The CDR3 runs 14 residues. The CDR3 DNA follows: TGTGCCATCAGTGGAAATAGCGCCGCCTACGAGCAGTACTTC. It is translated as CAISGNSAAYEQYF.

The chain uses TRBV7-9 and TRBJ2-7, with 9 nucleotides matching TRBD2. V lost 5 bases, J lost 1 base, and 6 bases stayed unmatched. The germline CDR1 and CDR2 sequences are SEHNR and FQNEAQ (reference sequence). This CDR3 contains 15 residues. CDR3 protein: CASSPTSGPSYEQYF. In DNA, the CDR3 is TGTGCCAGCAGCCCCACTAGCGGGCCGTCCTACGAGCAGTACTTC.

The genes are TRBV28 and TRBJ2-1, with 11 bases that match TRBD2. Per germline, CDR1 MDHEN and CDR2 SYDVKM. This CDR3 is 16 amino acids long. J lost 7 bases, V lost 2 bases, and 7 bases had no gene match. Written as DNA, the CDR3 is TGTGCCAGCAGTTTACGCACTAGCGGGAGACAGAATGAGCAGTTCTTC. Protein product: CASSLRTSGRQNEQFF. The complete variable domain, with remaining parts taken from reference TRBV28 and TRBJ2-1, reads DVKVTQSSRYLVKRTGEKVFLECVQDMDHENMFWYRQDPGLGLRLIYFSYDVKMKEKGDIPEGYSVSREKKERFSLILESASTNQTSMYLCASSLRTSGRQNEQFFGPGTRLTVL.

The chain combines TRBV6-5 with TRBJ1-1; D not certain. CDR1 and CDR2 from the germline V gene are MNHEY and SVGAGI. The ends were cut back, 6 bases at V and 1 base at J, with 12 bases in the middle. The CDR3 covers 14 residues. CDR3: CASSYTAKNTEAFF. CDR3 DNA: TGTGCCAGCAGCTACACAGCTAAGAACACTGAAGCTTTCTTT.